A selection of T cell receptor beta chains follows, all from one sample in a study of graft-versus-host responses after intestinal transplantation. Clones were sequenced by immunoSEQ multiplex PCR, and TCRdb holds only the in-frame ones, with some missing. The sample shows more than 95,000 clones, 90% of them seen only once. These receptors have no known antigen. The specimen comprised unstimulated CD4+ T cells sorted from spleen or lymph node cells, sampled before intestinal transplant. The origin of the receptors is a human donor who received an intestinal transplant. CDR3s include the opening cysteine and the closing phenylalanine or tryptophan. Fields, in order: J gene, clone size, V gene, D gene, CDR3 DNA, CDR3 protein. A D gene is named only where the DNA matches it firmly. Clone size is not always given. Where it is, it says once, few, many or a class for expanded clones.

J gene: TRBJ2-2; clone size: few; V gene: TRBV30; D gene: -; CDR3 DNA: TGTGCCTGGAGTTTTTATAACACCGGGGAGCTGTTTTTT; CDR3 protein: CAWSFYNTGELFF
J gene: TRBJ1-2; clone size: -; V gene: TRBV7-2; D gene: TRBD1; CDR3 DNA: TGTGCCAGCAGCTCCCGGGACAGGGACTATGGCTACACCTTC; CDR3 protein: CASSSRDRDYGYTF
J gene: TRBJ2-3; clone size: -; V gene: TRBV30; D gene: TRBD1; CDR3 DNA: TGTGCCTACGGACAGGAGAGGGGCGATACGCAGTATTTT; CDR3 protein: CAYGQERGDTQYF
J gene: TRBJ1-1; clone size: few; V gene: TRBV27; D gene: TRBD1; CDR3 DNA: TGTGCCAGCAGCCAGACAGGGAACATGAACACTGAAGCTTTCTTT; CDR3 protein: CASSQTGNMNTEAFF
J gene: TRBJ2-3; clone size: -; V gene: TRBV12-5; D gene: TRBD2; CDR3 DNA: TGTGCTAGTGGTTTCGGAGCGGGGGGGAGCACAGATACGCAGTATTTT; CDR3 protein: CASGFGAGGSTDTQYF
J gene: TRBJ2-7; clone size: -; V gene: TRBV5-1; D gene: TRBD1; CDR3 DNA: TGCGCCAGCAGCCCGGACAGGGCCCTGGGGGAGCAGTACTTC; CDR3 protein: CASSPDRALGEQYF
J gene: TRBJ1-5; clone size: -; V gene: TRBV9; D gene: TRBD1; CDR3 DNA: TGTGCCAGCAGCGCTATCACAGGGGGCTGGGGTCAGCCCCAGCATTTT; CDR3 protein: CASSAITGGWGQPQHF
J gene: TRBJ1-5; clone size: -; V gene: TRBV6-1; D gene: TRBD1; CDR3 DNA: TGTGCCAGCAGTGAGGGGAGACAGGGTTTAGGCAATCAGCCCCAGCATTTT; CDR3 protein: CASSEGRQGLGNQPQHF
J gene: TRBJ2-3; clone size: -; V gene: TRBV2; D gene: TRBD2; CDR3 DNA: TGTGCCACCAGGACAACTAGCGGCACAGATACGCAGTATTTT; CDR3 protein: CATRTTSGTDTQYF
J gene: TRBJ2-7; clone size: -; V gene: TRBV7-6; D gene: -; CDR3 DNA: TGTGCCAGCAGCTTAGGAGGCAGCTTCTCCTACGAGCAGTACTTC; CDR3 protein: CASSLGGSFSYEQYF
J gene: TRBJ1-1; clone size: -; V gene: TRBV29-1; D gene: TRBD1; CDR3 DNA: TGCAGCGTAAGGACAGGGAACACTGAAGCTTTCTTT; CDR3 protein: CSVRTGNTEAFF
J gene: TRBJ1-1; clone size: -; V gene: TRBV30; D gene: -; CDR3 DNA: TGTGCCTGGAGCCGACAGAGATTCATTCTTAACACTGAAGCTTTCTTT; CDR3 protein: CAWSRQRFILNTEAFF
J gene: TRBJ1-2; clone size: -; V gene: TRBV2; D gene: -; CDR3 DNA: TGTGCCAGCAGTGCCGACATGCGGGGTGGCTACACCTTC; CDR3 protein: CASSADMRGGYTF
J gene: TRBJ2-3; clone size: -; V gene: TRBV5-1; D gene: TRBD1; CDR3 DNA: TGCGCCAGCAGCTTACAAAAGGGGGCAAGCACAGATACGCAGTATTTT; CDR3 protein: CASSLQKGASTDTQYF
J gene: TRBJ2-1; clone size: -; V gene: TRBV11-2; D gene: TRBD1; CDR3 DNA: TGTGCCAGCAGCCTACGCGACTCTACAGGGGTCAATGAGCAGTTCTTC; CDR3 protein: CASSLRDSTGVNEQFF
J gene: TRBJ2-1; clone size: -; V gene: TRBV7-3; D gene: -; CDR3 DNA: TGTGCCAGCAGCTTAATCCGGACTACCTACAATGAGCAGTTCTTC; CDR3 protein: CASSLIRTTYNEQFF
J gene: TRBJ2-2; clone size: -; V gene: TRBV19; D gene: -; CDR3 DNA: TGTGCCAGTACCTCACCCCGCAGGGCCAACACCGGGGAGCTGTTTTTT; CDR3 protein: CASTSPRRANTGELFF
J gene: TRBJ1-2; clone size: -; V gene: TRBV19; D gene: -; CDR3 DNA: TGTGCCAGCAGATTTTCTAACTATGGCTACACCTTC; CDR3 protein: CASRFSNYGYTF
J gene: TRBJ1-6; clone size: -; V gene: TRBV7-2; D gene: TRBD1; CDR3 DNA: TGTGCCAGCAGCTCCCGGACAGGTCTAGCTTCGGGAGGGTCACCCCTCCACTTT; CDR3 protein: CASSSRTGLASGGSPLHF
J gene: TRBJ2-1; clone size: -; V gene: TRBV2; D gene: -; CDR3 DNA: TGTGCCAGCAGTGATAGACTAGTTTTAAGCTCCTACAATGAGCAGTTCTTC; CDR3 protein: CASSDRLVLSSYNEQFF
J gene: TRBJ2-5; clone size: -; V gene: TRBV5-4; D gene: -; CDR3 DNA: TGTGCCAGCAGCTTGGCACAGGGAGAGACCCAGTACTTC; CDR3 protein: CASSLAQGETQYF
J gene: TRBJ1-5; clone size: -; V gene: TRBV21-1; D gene: -; CDR3 DNA: TGTGCCAGCAGCAAAGAGCCGCAGGGGGCGAGAAGCAATCAGCCCCAGCATTTT; CDR3 protein: CASSKEPQGARSNQPQHF
J gene: TRBJ1-2; clone size: -; V gene: TRBV6-6; D gene: -; CDR3 DNA: TGTGCCAGCAGTTACTCGAGGGAAGTGGTTAACTATGGCTACACCTTC; CDR3 protein: CASSYSREVVNYGYTF
J gene: TRBJ1-5; clone size: once; V gene: TRBV28; D gene: TRBD1; CDR3 DNA: TGTGCCAGCAGCTACCTAACAGGGGCTAAGGGGCCCCAGCATTTT; CDR3 protein: CASSYLTGAKGPQHF
J gene: TRBJ1-1; clone size: -; V gene: TRBV5-8; D gene: -; CDR3 DNA: TGTGCCAGCAGCTTGGAGCTGGGGGCGAGGTTGAACACTGAAGCTTTCTTT; CDR3 protein: CASSLELGARLNTEAFF
J gene: TRBJ2-7; clone size: -; V gene: TRBV20-1; D gene: -; CDR3 DNA: TGCAGTGCCGCTGCTACAGATCCCCAGTACTTC; CDR3 protein: CSAAATDPQYF
J gene: TRBJ1-4; clone size: -; V gene: TRBV9; D gene: TRBD1; CDR3 DNA: TGTGCCAGCAGCGGTACAGGGGCCAGCGGGGAAAAACTGTTTTTT; CDR3 protein: CASSGTGASGEKLFF
J gene: TRBJ1-2; clone size: once; V gene: TRBV2; D gene: -; CDR3 DNA: TGTGCCAGCAGATTCGGTGGCTACACCTTC; CDR3 protein: CASRFGGYTF
J gene: TRBJ1-2; clone size: -; V gene: TRBV19; D gene: TRBD1; CDR3 DNA: TGTGCCAGTAGTGTGACAGGGGGCCAACGGGCCCGTGGCTACACCTTC; CDR3 protein: CASSVTGGQRARGYTF
J gene: TRBJ1-2; clone size: -; V gene: TRBV27; D gene: -; CDR3 DNA: TGTGCCAGCAGCAACCAGGGCCCACGGTGGGATGGCTACACCTTC; CDR3 protein: CASSNQGPRWDGYTF
J gene: TRBJ2-2; clone size: once; V gene: TRBV7-2; D gene: -; CDR3 DNA: TGTGCCAGCAGTGCGAATTGGGGGGAGCTGTTTTTT; CDR3 protein: CASSANWGELFF
J gene: TRBJ2-1; clone size: -; V gene: TRBV9; D gene: TRBD2; CDR3 DNA: TGTGCCAGCAGCGTAGAAGGGACTAGTATGGTCCATGAGCAGTTCTTC; CDR3 protein: CASSVEGTSMVHEQFF
J gene: TRBJ2-1; clone size: -; V gene: TRBV5-1; D gene: TRBD2; CDR3 DNA: TGCGCCAGCAGCTTTTTACCTAGCGGGAGGGGGGGCAATGAGCAGTTCTTC; CDR3 protein: CASSFLPSGRGGNEQFF
J gene: TRBJ2-7; clone size: medium-sized; V gene: TRBV5-4; D gene: -; CDR3 DNA: TGTGCCAGCAGCTTGGGAGGGACTCGACAACTAGCGCAGTACTTC; CDR3 protein: CASSLGGTRQLAQYF
J gene: TRBJ1-2; clone size: -; V gene: TRBV6-5; D gene: TRBD1; CDR3 DNA: TGTGCCAGCAGAAGGACAGGGGAATCCTATGGCTACACCTTC; CDR3 protein: CASRRTGESYGYTF
J gene: TRBJ2-5; clone size: -; V gene: TRBV6-1; D gene: -; CDR3 DNA: TGTGCCAGCAGTGACTACAGTATACAAGAGACCCAGTACTTC; CDR3 protein: CASSDYSIQETQYF
J gene: TRBJ2-3; clone size: -; V gene: TRBV4-1; D gene: TRBD1; CDR3 DNA: TGCGCCAGCAGCCTCCGACAGGGGAGCGATACGCAGTATTTT; CDR3 protein: CASSLRQGSDTQYF
J gene: TRBJ1-1; clone size: -; V gene: TRBV18; D gene: TRBD1; CDR3 DNA: TGTGCCAGCTCACTACAGGGGACCACTGAAGCTTTCTTT; CDR3 protein: CASSLQGTTEAFF
J gene: TRBJ2-2; clone size: -; V gene: TRBV5-3; D gene: TRBD1; CDR3 DNA: TGTGCCAGAAGCTGGACAGGGGTAAGGGCGACCGGGGAGCTGTTTTTT; CDR3 protein: CARSWTGVRATGELFF
J gene: TRBJ2-7; clone size: once; V gene: TRBV4-1; D gene: TRBD1; CDR3 DNA: TGCGCCAGCAGCCACGATCGGACAGGGACCTTCCACGAGCAGTACTTC; CDR3 protein: CASSHDRTGTFHEQYF
J gene: TRBJ1-5; clone size: -; V gene: TRBV27; D gene: -; CDR3 DNA: TGTGCCAGCAGTCCTCGGGGGGAAGGGCAGCCCCAGCATTTT; CDR3 protein: CASSPRGEGQPQHF
J gene: TRBJ1-5; clone size: -; V gene: TRBV6-1; D gene: -; CDR3 DNA: TGTGCCAGCAGTGAAAGAGTAGCGAGACAGCCCCAGCATTTT; CDR3 protein: CASSERVARQPQHF
J gene: TRBJ2-1; clone size: -; V gene: TRBV27; D gene: TRBD2; CDR3 DNA: TGTGCCAGCAGTTTATCCCGACTAGCGGGAGGGATTGGTGAGCAGTTCTTC; CDR3 protein: CASSLSRLAGGIGEQFF
J gene: TRBJ1-5; clone size: -; V gene: TRBV19; D gene: TRBD1; CDR3 DNA: TGTGCCAGTAGTGTTGACAGGGGTCAGCCCCAGCATTTT; CDR3 protein: CASSVDRGQPQHF
J gene: TRBJ2-1; clone size: -; V gene: TRBV5-4; D gene: -; CDR3 DNA: TGTGCCAGCAGCTTGGACCAGCTAGCCTACAATGAGCAGTTCTTC; CDR3 protein: CASSLDQLAYNEQFF
J gene: TRBJ1-5; clone size: -; V gene: TRBV10-2; D gene: -; CDR3 DNA: TGCGCCAGCAGTGAACGGCAGGGGAAGAGTCAGCCCCAGCATTTT; CDR3 protein: CASSERQGKSQPQHF
J gene: TRBJ2-3; clone size: -; V gene: TRBV6-1; D gene: TRBD2; CDR3 DNA: TGTGCCAGCAGTGAAGAGGTGTGGGGGACTAGCGGGAGGCGTATCCGGCAGTATTTT; CDR3 protein: CASSEEVWGTSGRRIRQYF
J gene: TRBJ2-1; clone size: -; V gene: TRBV5-5; D gene: TRBD2; CDR3 DNA: TGTGCCAGCAGCTTGGGCCTAGCGGGGGGGCTAAATGAGCAGTTCTTC; CDR3 protein: CASSLGLAGGLNEQFF
J gene: TRBJ1-4; clone size: -; V gene: TRBV6-5; D gene: -; CDR3 DNA: TGTGCCAGCAGTTATGGCGGGGCGAGAAATGAAAAACTGTTTTTT; CDR3 protein: CASSYGGARNEKLFF
J gene: TRBJ1-3; clone size: -; V gene: TRBV6-5; D gene: -; CDR3 DNA: TGTGCCAGCAGTTACTCGAACGGGGGAAACACCATATATTTT; CDR3 protein: CASSYSNGGNTIYF
J gene: TRBJ1-2; clone size: -; V gene: TRBV18; D gene: -; CDR3 DNA: TGTGCCAGCTCACCAAACTCACAGGGAGGGGACTATGGCTACACCTTC; CDR3 protein: CASSPNSQGGDYGYTF
J gene: TRBJ2-5; clone size: -; V gene: TRBV5-1; D gene: TRBD1; CDR3 DNA: TGCGCCAGCAGCTTGGGAGCTGGGACAGGACAAGAGACCCAGTACTTC; CDR3 protein: CASSLGAGTGQETQYF
J gene: TRBJ1-3; clone size: -; V gene: TRBV29-1; D gene: TRBD1; CDR3 DNA: TGCAGCGTCCGACCCGGGACAGATGGAAACACCATATATTTT; CDR3 protein: CSVRPGTDGNTIYF